This T cell receptor (beta chain) appears in the sequencing data of a study of control samples from healthy donors and cancer patients. The CDR3 covers 13 residues. Trimming took 4 bases from V and 4 from J, leaving 11 bases between them. CDR1 is SGHRS, CDR2 YFSETQ, per germline. The table came from immunoSEQ multiplex PCR; TCRdb's copy has only in-frame clones and leaves some out. The sample lists tens of thousands of clones, roughly nine tenths occurring once. The sequence was obtained from a woman aged 45-60 years with colorectal cancer. The chain has TRBV5-1 and TRBJ1-2; a weak D match, TRBD1 (5 bases). The sequenced sample was PBMCs. CDR3 protein: CASSNDGGYGYTF. CDR3 DNA sequence: TGCGCCAGCAGCAATGACGGGGGCTATGGCTACACCTTC.